The 24 T cell receptor beta chains below all came from one sample that was sequenced in a study of T cells in Graves' hyperthyroidism and ophthalmopathy. Regions amplified from RNA transcripts were the TCR beta CDR3 regions. With the HTBI primer set, the TCR CDR3 went through a first round of RT-PCR. TCRdb itself ran the multiplex PCR reads through MiXCR, one entry per CDR3 protein. This repertoire shows about 500,000 distinct CDR3 sequences, around 16% found once; its top ten account for approximately 32%. Sample: blood. The receptors come from a woman aged 25 to 39 with Graves' ophthalmopathy.

This clonotype was counted a few times. The J gene is TRBJ2-3, the V gene TRBV28; tentatively, D is TRBD1 or TRBD2 (5 bases each). CDR1 and CDR2 (germline): MDHEN, SYDVKM. The CDR3 length is 14 residues. The ends were cut back, 2 bases at V and 6 bases at J, with 12 bases in the middle. Here the CDR3 DNA reads TGTGCCAGCAGTTTAGACAGAGCGGCGGATACGCAGTATTTT. This translates into CASSLDRAADTQYF.

This clonotype was counted only a few times. The chain couples TRBV5-1 to TRBJ2-7; D unresolved. The CDR3 is 14 residues long. The V and J ends lost 0 bases and 3 bases respectively, with 10 bases between them. Germline V CDR1 and CDR2: SGHRS, YFSETQ. CDR3 protein: CASSLEGPVYEQYF. Here the CDR3 DNA reads TGCGCCAGCAGCTTGGAGGGCCCCGTCTACGAGCAGTACTTC.

This clonotype was seen at least ten times. The rearrangement uses TRBV3-1 and TRBJ1-2; D is unclear. The CDR3 sequence is 12 residues long. V lost 8 bases and J lost 7, with 14 bases in between. Germline V gives CDR1 LGHDT, CDR2 YNNKEL (reference sequence). CDR3 amino acids: CASYRGIGGYTF. CDR3 DNA: TGTGCCAGCTACCGCGGGATCGGTGGCTACACCTTC.

This clonotype was found many times. V and J are TRBV30 and TRBJ2-2, with D unresolved. Trimming took off 0 bases at V and 4 bases at J, with 9 bases between the two ends. CDR1 is GTSNPN and CDR2 is SVGIG in the germline V gene (reference sequence). CDR3 length equals 14 residues. CDR3 sequence reads: CAWSVTPSTGELFF. The CDR3 DNA follows: TGTGCCTGGAGTGTAACGCCTAGCACCGGGGAGCTGTTTTTT.

The V call is TRBV4-1, the J call TRBJ2-7; no firm D call. CDR1 and CDR2 from the germline V gene are MGHRA and YSYEKL. The CDR3 consists of 17 residues. Trimming cost V 0 bases and J 0 bases, with 15 bases left between them. CDR3 residues: CASSQDSLRSSSYEQYF. The CDR3, as DNA: TGCGCCAGCAGCCAAGACTCGTTACGTTCCAGCTCCTACGAGCAGTACTTC.

V is TRBV27 and J is TRBJ1-5; D is unresolved. Per the germline V gene, CDR1 is MNHEY and CDR2 is SMNVEV (reference sequence). The CDR3 has 14 amino acids. Trimming left V 4 bases short and J 2 bases short, with 9 bases between. The CDR3 bases are TGTGCCAGCAGTTCGGGTCTGCGCAATCAGCCCCAGCATTTT. Translation: CASSSGLRNQPQHF.

The sample holds many counts of this clonotype. The V call is TRBV27, the J call TRBJ2-7; D might be TRBD1 (5 bases). Trimming shortened V by 5 bases and J by 7 bases, and 21 bases separated the two germline ends. CDR3 length equals 15 residues. Germline V gives CDR1 MNHEY, CDR2 SMNVEV (reference sequence). The CDR3 bases are TGTGCCAGCAGTCCCACGACAGCCAGGGCTTGGGAGCAGTACTTC. Protein: CASSPTTARAWEQYF.

The chain joins TRBV6-5 to TRBJ2-5; 7 bases agree with TRBD2. Trimming at V came to 0 bases and at J to 4 bases, leaving 11 bases not matched to a gene. Per the germline V gene, CDR1 is MNHEY and CDR2 is SVGAGI. This CDR3 has 17 amino acids. As DNA, the CDR3 is TGTGCCAGCAGTTACTCGACCCGGACTAGAATATTAGAGACCCAGTACTTC. Its translation is CASSYSTRTRILETQYF.

In this sample, this clonotype turned up a few times. V gene TRBV11-2 combines with J gene TRBJ1-6, with D uncertain. Germline CDR1 reads SGHAT; CDR2 reads FQNNGV. CDR3 size: 13 residues. V lost 0 bases and J lost 9, with 6 bases in between. CDR3 nucleotide sequence: TGTGCCAGCAGCTTAGACACGGCTTCACCCCTCCACTTT. Its translation: CASSLDTASPLHF.

V and J are TRBV20-1 and TRBJ2-2, with 10 bases lining up with TRBD2. Looked up from germline, CDR1 is DFQATT and CDR2 is SNEGSKA (reference sequence). The CDR3 length is 18 residues. V was clipped by 5 bases and J by 4 bases; unmatched bases: 16. As DNA, the CDR3 is TGCAGTGCTGCCACTCTAGCGGGAGAAATATGGGGCACCGGGGAGCTGTTTTTT. Its protein is CSAATLAGEIWGTGELFF.

This clonotype was observed a few times. The chain combines TRBV20-1 with TRBJ1-3, with TRBD1 matching 7 bases. The CDR3 is 16 amino acids. J gave up 0 bases and V 0 bases, and 5 bases lay outside the gene matches. Germline CDR1 reads DFQATT; CDR2 reads SNEGSKA (reference sequence). CDR3 loop: CSARDRWTGSGNTIYF. In DNA, the CDR3 is TGCAGTGCTAGAGACCGTTGGACAGGCTCTGGAAACACCATATATTTT.

This clonotype was seen ten or more times. The chain links TRBV7-3 to TRBJ2-3; 7 nucleotides align to TRBD2. CDR1 and CDR2 from the germline V gene are SGHTA and FQGTGA. After removal of 0 bases from V and 2 bases from J, the junction contained 2 bases not matched to a gene. This CDR3 spans 15 amino acids. CDR3 loop: CASSLTGGLTDTQYF. The CDR3 region has the DNA TGTGCCAGCAGCTTAACGGGAGGGCTCACAGATACGCAGTATTTT.

This clonotype has ten or more counts. This chain connects TRBV7-9 to TRBJ2-1; D unclear. The germline gives CDR1 SEHNR, CDR2 FQNEAQ (reference sequence). The CDR3 is made up of 15 amino acids. Trimming removed 0 bases from V and 3 bases from J, with 9 bases in between. In nucleotides, the CDR3 is TGTGCCAGCAGCTTAGCGCTTCCCGTCTACAATGAGCAGTTCTTC. It codes for CASSLALPVYNEQFF.

Concerning this clonotype itself: Sequence at one end of the junction differs from germline and may be a read error. The rearrangement uses TRBV6-2 or TRBV6-3 and TRBJ2-3; D is uncertain. The CDR3 spans 12 residues. Germline V lookup: CDR1 MNHEY, CDR2 SVGEGT. Here the CDR3 reads CTSSHQTDTQYF. For the CDR3, the DNA is TGTACCAGCAGCCACCAAACAGATACGCAGTATTTT.

This clonotype was found many times. The V call is TRBV2, the J call TRBJ2-3; no definite D call. This CDR3 spans 11 amino acids. Germline lookup yields CDR1 SNHLY and CDR2 FYNNEI. V dropped 2 bases and J dropped 5 bases, with 2 bases sitting between them. The CDR3 DNA follows: TGTGCCAGCAGTGAATTAGATACGCAGTATTTT. Its protein is CASSELDTQYF. Filled out from reference TRBV2 and TRBJ2-3, the complete variable domain reads EPEVTQTPSHQVTQMGQEVILRCVPISNHLYFYWYRQILGQKVEFLVSFYNNEISEKSEIFDDQFSVERPDGSNFTLKIRSTKLEDSAMYFCASSELDTQYFGPGTRLTVL.

This clonotype occurred many times. The chain couples TRBV12-3 or TRBV12-4 to TRBJ1-5; 7 positions match TRBD1. The CDR3 loop spans 14 amino acids. J lost 7 bases, V lost 3 bases, and 6 bases had no gene match. The CDR3 DNA reads as TGTGCCAGCAGTTTGAGGGGGCAGGACCAGCCCCAGCATTTT. Residues: CASSLRGQDQPQHF.

The chain employs TRBV7-2 and TRBJ1-5; D not certain. From germline, CDR1 is SGHTA and CDR2 FQGNSA. Trimming took off 2 bases at V and 0 bases at J, with 11 bases between the two ends. CDR3 length: 16 amino acids. The CDR3 here is CASSLRTGYSNQPQHF. The DNA of the CDR3 is TGTGCCAGCAGCTTAAGAACGGGTTATAGCAATCAGCCCCAGCATTTT.

This clonotype was found a few times. The chain links TRBV28 to TRBJ2-5, with 9 nucleotides matching TRBD1. V lost 6 bases, J lost 5 bases, and 7 bases stayed unmatched. The CDR3 extends over 14 amino acids. CDR1 and CDR2 (germline): MDHEN, SYDVKM. CDR3 sequence reads: CASRETGGWETQYF. The CDR3 nucleotides are TGTGCCAGCAGGGAAACAGGGGGCTGGGAGACCCAGTACTTC.

This clonotype came up many times. The chain employs TRBV29-1 and TRBJ2-6; 9 bases map to TRBD1. This CDR3 is built from 18 residues. Germline values: CDR1 SQVTM, CDR2 ANQGSEA. J gave up 0 bases and V 7 bases, and 13 bases lay outside the gene matches. CDR3 bases: TGCAGCGCGAGACTGACGACAGGGGGGTACTCTGGGGCCAACGTCCTGACTTTC. The encoded protein is CSARLTTGGYSGANVLTF.

In this sample, this clonotype turned up a few times. The chain employs TRBV2 and TRBJ1-2, with TRBD1 matching over 7 bases. J was trimmed by 3 bases and V by 9 bases; bases with no gene match: 10. Germline V gene data show CDR1 as SNHLY and CDR2 as FYNNEI. The CDR3 length is 14 residues. The CDR3 bases are TGTGCCAGTAAGAACAGGGGATTAGACTATGGCTACACCTTC. Its translation is CASKNRGLDYGYTF.

This clonotype has just a few counts. V gene TRBV6-1 combines with J gene TRBJ1-4; possible D gene TRBD1, 5 bases. Per germline, CDR1 MNHNS and CDR2 SASEGT. The CDR3 has 14 residues. Trimming took 1 base from V and 8 from J, leaving 11 bases between them. CDR3 region: CASSEVGAGEKLFF. The CDR3 DNA sequence: TGTGCCAGCAGTGAAGTTGGGGCCGGAGAAAAACTGTTTTTT.

The sample holds a few counts of this clonotype. A much more abundant neighbour one base away suggests this may be a read error. The CDR3 here is CASSPIAGATGELLF. The DNA for the CDR3 is TGTGCCAGCAGTCCAATAGCGGGAGCTACAGGGGAGCTGCTTTTT. The V call is TRBV2, the J call TRBJ2-2; TRBD2 matches at 9 bases. CDR1 and CDR2 (germline): SNHLY, FYNNEI. The CDR3 has 15 residues.

There are a few counts of this clonotype. The rearrangement joins TRBV29-1 to TRBJ1-2; D might be TRBD1 (6 bases). This CDR3 region has 11 residues. Trimming cost V 4 bases and J 5 bases, with 8 bases left between them. Germline values: CDR1 SQVTM, CDR2 ANQGSEA. CDR3 nucleotides: TGCAGCGTTGGCGGGACATATGGCTACACCTTC. It encodes CSVGGTYGYTF.

The gene calls are TRBV2 and TRBJ2-1; D uncertain. The germline V gene encodes CDR1 SNHLY and CDR2 FYNNEI. The CDR3 runs to 13 residues. V lost 3 bases to trimming and J lost 5 bases, with 8 bases between them. CDR3 protein: CASSDMDNNEQFF. The CDR3, as DNA: TGTGCCAGCAGTGACATGGATAACAATGAGCAGTTCTTC.